The clone carrying this T cell receptor beta chain was picked up a small number of times. Germline CDR1 and CDR2: SGHAT and FQNNGV. The CDR3 length is 12 residues. Trimming cost V 4 bases and J 2 bases, with 5 bases left between them. The record originates from a study of early T cells in non-severe SARS-CoV-2 infection. Individual cDNA molecules carried attached unique molecular identifiers. TCRdb independently ran MiXCR on the 5' RACE reads; one entry per CDR3 protein. This sample has around 23,000 distinct CDR3 sequences, with 3.5% to 5% found just once. Sequencing used whole blood. The receptor was isolated from an adult who was a healthcare worker with PCR-confirmed SARS-CoV-2 infection or an uninfected control (not recorded which). This chain joins TRBV11-2 and TRBJ2-5; D is ambiguous. The CDR3 here is CASSSGQETQYF. The CDR3 coding sequence is TGTGCCAGCAGCTCGGGTCAAGAGACCCAGTACTTC.